The clone carrying this T cell receptor beta chain was found many times. This CDR3 is built from 11 residues. V was cut by 6 bases and J by 7 bases, with 6 bases left in between. These data originate in a study of T-cell reconstitution after alpha-beta-depleted transplantation in children. The TCRbeta library was prepared with unique molecular identifiers. TCRdb reprocessed the PCR reads with MiXCR, giving one entry per CDR3 protein. The table has about 580,000 distinct CDR3 sequences, 20% to 25% seen once. The sequence was collected from a boy under three years old who had a stem cell transplant for acute myeloid leukemia, so the T cells may come from the graft donor. V gene TRBV12-3 or TRBV12-4 combines with J gene TRBJ2-2, with unresolved D. The sample consisted of PBMCs, mostly from graft donor cells, taken 360 days after TCRalphabeta/CD19-depleted stem cell transplant. The CDR3 reads CASRVGGELFF. CDR3 nucleotides: TGTGCCAGCAGGGTTGGCGGGGAGCTGTTTTTT.